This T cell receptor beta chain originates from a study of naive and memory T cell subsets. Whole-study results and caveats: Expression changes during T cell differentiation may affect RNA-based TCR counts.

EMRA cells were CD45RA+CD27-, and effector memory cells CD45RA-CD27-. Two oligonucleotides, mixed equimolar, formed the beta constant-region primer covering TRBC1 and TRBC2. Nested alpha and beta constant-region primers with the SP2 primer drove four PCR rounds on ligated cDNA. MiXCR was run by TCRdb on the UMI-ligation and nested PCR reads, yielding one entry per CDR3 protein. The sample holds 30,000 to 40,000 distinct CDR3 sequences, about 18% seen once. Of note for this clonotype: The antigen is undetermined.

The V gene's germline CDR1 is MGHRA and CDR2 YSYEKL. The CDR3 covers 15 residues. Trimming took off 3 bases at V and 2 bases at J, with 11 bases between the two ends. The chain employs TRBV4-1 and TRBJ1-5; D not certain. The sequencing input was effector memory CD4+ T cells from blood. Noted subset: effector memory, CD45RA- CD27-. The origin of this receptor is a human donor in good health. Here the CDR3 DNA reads TGCGCCAGCAGCCAGGTCGTCCCGCGCAATCAGCCCCAGCATTTT. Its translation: CASSQVVPRNQPQHF.